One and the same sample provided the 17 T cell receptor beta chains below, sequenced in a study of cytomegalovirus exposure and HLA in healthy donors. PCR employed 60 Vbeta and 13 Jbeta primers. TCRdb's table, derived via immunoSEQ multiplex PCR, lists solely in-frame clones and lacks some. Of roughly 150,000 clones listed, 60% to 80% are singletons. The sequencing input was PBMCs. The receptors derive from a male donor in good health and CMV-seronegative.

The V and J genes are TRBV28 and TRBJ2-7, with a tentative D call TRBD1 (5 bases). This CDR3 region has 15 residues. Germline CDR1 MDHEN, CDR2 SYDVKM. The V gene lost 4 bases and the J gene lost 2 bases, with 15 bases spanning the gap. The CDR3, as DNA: TGTGCCAGCAGTTCAAGGGCAGGGTTAGCCTACGAGCAGTACTTC. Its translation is CASSSRAGLAYEQYF.

CDR3 coding DNA: TGCAGCGTTGACAGGGGCACTGAAGCTTTCTTT. It encodes CSVDRGTEAFF. The chain is built from TRBV29-1 and TRBJ1-1, with D possibly matching TRBD1 (6 bases). The V gene's germline CDR1 is SQVTM and CDR2 ANQGSEA. This CDR3 contains 11 residues. Trimming took 3 bases from V and 4 from J, leaving 6 bases between them.

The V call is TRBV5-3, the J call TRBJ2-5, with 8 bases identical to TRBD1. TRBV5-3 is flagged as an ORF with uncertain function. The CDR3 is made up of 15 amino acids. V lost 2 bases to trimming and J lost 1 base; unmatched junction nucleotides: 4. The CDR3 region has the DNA TGTGCCAGAAGCTTAGCCGACAGGGGCCAAGAGACCCAGTACTTC. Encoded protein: CARSLADRGQETQYF.

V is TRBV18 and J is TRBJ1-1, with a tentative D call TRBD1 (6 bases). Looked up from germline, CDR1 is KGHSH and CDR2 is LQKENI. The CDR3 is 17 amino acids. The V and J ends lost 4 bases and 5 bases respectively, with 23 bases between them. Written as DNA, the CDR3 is TGTGCCAGCTCACTGAACCGGGACAAGGGGGTGCGTACTGAAGCTTTCTTT. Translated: CASSLNRDKGVRTEAFF.

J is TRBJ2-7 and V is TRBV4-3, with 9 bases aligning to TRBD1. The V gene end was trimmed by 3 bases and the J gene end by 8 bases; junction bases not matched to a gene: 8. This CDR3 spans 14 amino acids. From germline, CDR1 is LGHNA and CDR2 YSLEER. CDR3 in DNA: TGCGCCAGCAGCCAGTCCGGGACAGGGACGAAGCAGTACTTC. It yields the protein CASSQSGTGTKQYF.

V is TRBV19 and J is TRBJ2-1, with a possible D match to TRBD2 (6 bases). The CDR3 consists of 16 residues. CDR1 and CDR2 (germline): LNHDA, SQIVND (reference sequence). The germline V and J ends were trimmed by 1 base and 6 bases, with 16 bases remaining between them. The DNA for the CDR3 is TGTGCCAGTAGTATAGTTGGGGGGTTACCCCCCAATGAGCAGTTCTTC. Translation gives CASSIVGGLPPNEQFF.

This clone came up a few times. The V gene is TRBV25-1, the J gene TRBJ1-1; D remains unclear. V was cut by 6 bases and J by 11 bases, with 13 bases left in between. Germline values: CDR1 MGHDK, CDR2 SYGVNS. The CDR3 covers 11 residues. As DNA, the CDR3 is TGTGCCAGCAGAGGACCGGAGGGCGCTTTCTTT. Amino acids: CASRGPEGAFF.

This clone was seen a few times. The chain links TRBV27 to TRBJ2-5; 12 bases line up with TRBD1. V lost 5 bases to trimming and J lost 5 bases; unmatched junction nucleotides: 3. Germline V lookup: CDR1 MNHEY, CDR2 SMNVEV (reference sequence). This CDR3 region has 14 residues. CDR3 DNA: TGTGCCAGCAGTAGGGACAGGGGGCTTGAGACCCAGTACTTC. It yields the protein CASSRDRGLETQYF.

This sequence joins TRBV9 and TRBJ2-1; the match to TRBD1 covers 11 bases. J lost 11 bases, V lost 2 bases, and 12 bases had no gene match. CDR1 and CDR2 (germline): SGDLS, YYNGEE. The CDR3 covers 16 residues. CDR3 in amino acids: CASSVGWTGGAGQQFF. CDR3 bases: TGTGCCAGCAGCGTGGGGTGGACAGGGGGCGCGGGACAGCAGTTCTTC.

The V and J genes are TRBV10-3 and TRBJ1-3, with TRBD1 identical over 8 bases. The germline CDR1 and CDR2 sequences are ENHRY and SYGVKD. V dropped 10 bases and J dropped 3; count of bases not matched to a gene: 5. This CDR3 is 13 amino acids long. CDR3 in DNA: TGTGCCAACCAGGGGGCACTTGGAAACACCATATATTTT. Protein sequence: CANQGALGNTIYF.

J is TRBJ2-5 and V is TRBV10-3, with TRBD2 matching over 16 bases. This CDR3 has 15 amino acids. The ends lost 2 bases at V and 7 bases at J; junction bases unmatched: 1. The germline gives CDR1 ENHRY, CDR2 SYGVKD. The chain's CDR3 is CAISEGTSGGGTQYF. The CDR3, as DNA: TGTGCCATCAGTGAGGGGACTAGCGGGGGGGGGACCCAGTACTTC.

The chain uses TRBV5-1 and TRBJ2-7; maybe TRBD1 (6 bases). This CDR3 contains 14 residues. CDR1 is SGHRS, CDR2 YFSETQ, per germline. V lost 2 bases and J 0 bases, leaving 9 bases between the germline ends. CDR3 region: CASSLTGNSYEQYF. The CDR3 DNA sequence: TGCGCCAGCAGCTTAACAGGGAACTCCTACGAGCAGTACTTC.

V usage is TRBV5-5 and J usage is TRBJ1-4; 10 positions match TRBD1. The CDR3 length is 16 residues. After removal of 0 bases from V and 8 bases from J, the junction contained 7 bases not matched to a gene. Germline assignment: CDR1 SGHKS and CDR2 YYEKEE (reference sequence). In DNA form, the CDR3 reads TGTGCCAGCAGCTTGGGCGAAGACAGGGGGCCCGAAAAACTGTTTTTT. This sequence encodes CASSLGEDRGPEKLFF. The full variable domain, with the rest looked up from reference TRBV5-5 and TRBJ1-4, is DAGVTQSPTHLIKTRGQQVTLRCSPISGHKSVSWYQQVLGQGPQFIFQYYEKEERGRGNFPDRFSARQFPNYSSELNVNALLLGDSALYLCASSLGEDRGPEKLFFGSGTQLSVL.

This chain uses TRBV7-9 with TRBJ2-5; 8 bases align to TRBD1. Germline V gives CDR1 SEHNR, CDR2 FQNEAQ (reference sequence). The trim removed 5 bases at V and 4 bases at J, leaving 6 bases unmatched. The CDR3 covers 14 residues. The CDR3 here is CASSHRGELETQYF. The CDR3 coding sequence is TGTGCCAGCAGCCACAGGGGGGAGTTAGAGACCCAGTACTTC.

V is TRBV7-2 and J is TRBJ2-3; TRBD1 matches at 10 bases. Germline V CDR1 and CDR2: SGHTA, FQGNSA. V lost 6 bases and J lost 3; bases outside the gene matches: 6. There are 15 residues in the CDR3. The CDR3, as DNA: TGTGCCAGCAGTTTCCGGACAGGGGGGACAGATACGCAGTATTTT. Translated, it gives CASSFRTGGTDTQYF.

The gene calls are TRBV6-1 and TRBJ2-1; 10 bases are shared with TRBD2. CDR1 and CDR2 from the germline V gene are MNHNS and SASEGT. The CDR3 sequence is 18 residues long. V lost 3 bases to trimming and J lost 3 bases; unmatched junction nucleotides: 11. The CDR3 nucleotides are TGTGCCAGCAGTGATGATTTACTAGGGACTAGCGTCTACAATGAGCAGTTCTTC. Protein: CASSDDLLGTSVYNEQFF.

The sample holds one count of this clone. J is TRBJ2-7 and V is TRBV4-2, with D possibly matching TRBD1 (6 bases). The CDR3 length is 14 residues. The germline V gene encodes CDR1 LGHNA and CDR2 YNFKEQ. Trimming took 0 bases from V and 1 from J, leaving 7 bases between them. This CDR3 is CASSQDDRSYEQYF. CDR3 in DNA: TGTGCCAGCAGCCAAGATGACAGGTCCTACGAGCAGTACTTC.